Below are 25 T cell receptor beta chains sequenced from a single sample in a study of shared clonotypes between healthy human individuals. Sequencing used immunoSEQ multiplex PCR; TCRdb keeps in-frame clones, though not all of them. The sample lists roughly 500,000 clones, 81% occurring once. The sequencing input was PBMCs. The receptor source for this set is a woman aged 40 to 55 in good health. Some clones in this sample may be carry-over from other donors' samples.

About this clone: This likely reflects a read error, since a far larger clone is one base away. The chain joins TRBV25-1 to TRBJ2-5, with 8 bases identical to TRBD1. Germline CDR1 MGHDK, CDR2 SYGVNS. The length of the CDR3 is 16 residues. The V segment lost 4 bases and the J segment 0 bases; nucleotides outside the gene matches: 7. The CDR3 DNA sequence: TGTGCCAGCAGTGTGGCCTGGACAGGGTACCAAGAGACCCAGTACTTC. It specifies CASSVAWTGYQETQYF. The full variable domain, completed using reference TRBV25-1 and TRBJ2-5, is EADIYQTPRYLVIGTGKKITLECSQTMGHDKMYWYQQDPGMELHLIHYSYGVNSTEKGDLSSESTVSRIRTEHFPLTLESARPSHTSQYLCASSVAWTGYQETQYFGPGTRLLVL.

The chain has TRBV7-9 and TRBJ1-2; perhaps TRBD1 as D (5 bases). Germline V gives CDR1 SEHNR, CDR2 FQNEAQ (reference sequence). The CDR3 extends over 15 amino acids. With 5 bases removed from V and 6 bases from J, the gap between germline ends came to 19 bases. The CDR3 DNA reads TGTGCCAGCAGCGCCGTTGGCGGGGGTGCGGATGGCTACACCTTC. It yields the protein CASSAVGGGADGYTF.

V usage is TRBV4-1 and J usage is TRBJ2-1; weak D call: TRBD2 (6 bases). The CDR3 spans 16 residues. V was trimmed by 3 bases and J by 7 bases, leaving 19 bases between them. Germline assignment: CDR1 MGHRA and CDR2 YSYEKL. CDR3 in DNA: TGCGCCAGCAGCCACGGGACTCGGAAGTCGTGGAATGAGCAGTTCTTC. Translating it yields CASSHGTRKSWNEQFF.

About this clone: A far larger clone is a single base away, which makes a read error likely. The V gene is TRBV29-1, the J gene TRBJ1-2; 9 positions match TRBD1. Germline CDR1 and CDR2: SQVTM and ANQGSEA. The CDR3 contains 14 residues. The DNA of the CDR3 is TGCGGCGTTGAAGATCGGGGGACAGGGAATGGCTACACCTTC. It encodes CGVEDRGTGNGYTF.

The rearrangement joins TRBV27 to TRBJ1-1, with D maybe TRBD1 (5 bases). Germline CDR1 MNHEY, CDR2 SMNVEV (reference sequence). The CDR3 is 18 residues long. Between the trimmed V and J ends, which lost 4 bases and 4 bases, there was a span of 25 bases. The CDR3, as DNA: TGTGCCAGCAGTTCTCCATCCCTTAGGGGATGGTCGACCACTGAAGCTTTCTTT. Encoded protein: CASSSPSLRGWSTTEAFF.

The CDR3 nucleotides read TGTGCCAGCAGCGTAGGACAGGGTACGCAGTATTTT. Translation gives CASSVGQGTQYF. The J gene is TRBJ2-3, the V gene TRBV9, with 7 positions matching TRBD1. Germline V gene lookup returns CDR1 SGDLS and CDR2 YYNGEE. This CDR3 has 12 residues. Trimming cost V 0 bases and J 8 bases; bases outside gene matches: 0. Complete variable domain (other parts from reference TRBV9 and TRBJ2-3): DSGVTQTPKHLITATGQRVTLRCSPRSGDLSVYWYQQSLDQGLQFLIQYYNGEERAKGNILERFSAQQFPDLHSELNLSSLELGDSALYFCASSVGQGTQYFGPGTRLTVL.

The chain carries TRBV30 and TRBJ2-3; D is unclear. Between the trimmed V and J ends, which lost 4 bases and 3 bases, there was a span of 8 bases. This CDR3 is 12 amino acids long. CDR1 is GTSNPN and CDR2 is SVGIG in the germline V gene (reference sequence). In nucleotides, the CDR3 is TGTGCCTGGAATCAAGGAACAGATACGCAGTATTTT. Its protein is CAWNQGTDTQYF.

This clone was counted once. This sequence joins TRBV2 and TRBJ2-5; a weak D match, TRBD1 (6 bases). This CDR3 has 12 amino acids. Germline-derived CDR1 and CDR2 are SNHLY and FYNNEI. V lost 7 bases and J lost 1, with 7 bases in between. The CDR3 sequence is CASNRVQETQYF. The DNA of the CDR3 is TGTGCCAGCAACAGGGTCCAAGAGACCCAGTACTTC.

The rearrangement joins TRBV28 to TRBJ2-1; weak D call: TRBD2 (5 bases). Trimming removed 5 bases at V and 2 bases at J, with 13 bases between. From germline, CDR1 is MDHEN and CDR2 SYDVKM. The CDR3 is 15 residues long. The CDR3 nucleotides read TGTGCCAGCAGTAAACTAGAATACCCCTACAATGAGCAGTTCTTC. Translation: CASSKLEYPYNEQFF.

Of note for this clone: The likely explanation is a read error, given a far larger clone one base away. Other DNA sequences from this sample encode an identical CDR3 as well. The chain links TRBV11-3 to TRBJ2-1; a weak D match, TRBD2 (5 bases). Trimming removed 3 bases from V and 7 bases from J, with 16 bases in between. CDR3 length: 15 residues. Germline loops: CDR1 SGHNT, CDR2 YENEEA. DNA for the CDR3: TGTGCCAGCAGCTTTGGGGAGATAGGGTGGAATGAGCAGTTCTTC. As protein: CASSFGEIGWNEQFF.

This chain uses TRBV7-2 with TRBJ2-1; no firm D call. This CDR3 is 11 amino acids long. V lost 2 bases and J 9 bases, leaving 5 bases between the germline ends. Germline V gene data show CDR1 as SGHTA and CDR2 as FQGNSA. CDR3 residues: CASSLSAEQFF. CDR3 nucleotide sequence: TGTGCCAGCAGCTTATCTGCTGAGCAGTTCTTC.

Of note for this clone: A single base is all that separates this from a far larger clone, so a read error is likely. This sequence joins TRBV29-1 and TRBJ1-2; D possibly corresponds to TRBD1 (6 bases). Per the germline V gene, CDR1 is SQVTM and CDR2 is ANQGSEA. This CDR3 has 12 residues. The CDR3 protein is CSVTGTTYGHTF. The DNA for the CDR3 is TGCAGCGTGACCGGGACAACTTATGGCCACACCTTC.

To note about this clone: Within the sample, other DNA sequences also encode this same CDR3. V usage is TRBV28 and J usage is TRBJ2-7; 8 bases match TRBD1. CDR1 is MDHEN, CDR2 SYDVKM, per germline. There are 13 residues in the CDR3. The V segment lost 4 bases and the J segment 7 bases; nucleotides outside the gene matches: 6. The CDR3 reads CASSSGQGGEQYF. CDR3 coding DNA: TGTGCCAGCAGTTCAGGACAGGGCGGGGAGCAGTACTTC. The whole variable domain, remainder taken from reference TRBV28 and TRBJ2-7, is DVKVTQSSRYLVKRTGEKVFLECVQDMDHENMFWYRQDPGLGLRLIYFSYDVKMKEKGDIPEGYSVSREKKERFSLILESASTNQTSMYLCASSSGQGGEQYFGPGTRLTVT.

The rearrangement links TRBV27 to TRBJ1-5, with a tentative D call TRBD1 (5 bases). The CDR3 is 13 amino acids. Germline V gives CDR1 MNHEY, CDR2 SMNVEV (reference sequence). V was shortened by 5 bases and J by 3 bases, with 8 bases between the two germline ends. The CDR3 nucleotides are TGTGCCAGCAGTCGACAGTACAATCAGCCCCAGCATTTT. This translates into CASSRQYNQPQHF.

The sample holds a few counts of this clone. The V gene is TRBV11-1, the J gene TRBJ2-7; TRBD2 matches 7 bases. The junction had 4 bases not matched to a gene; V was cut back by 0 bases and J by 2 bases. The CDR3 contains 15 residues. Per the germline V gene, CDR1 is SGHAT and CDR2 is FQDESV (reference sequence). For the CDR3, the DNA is TGTGCCAGCAGCTTAGCGGCTAGCGGAACCTACGAGCAGTACTTC. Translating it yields CASSLAASGTYEQYF. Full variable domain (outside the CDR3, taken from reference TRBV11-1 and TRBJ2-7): EAEVAQSPRYKITEKSQAVAFWCDPISGHATLYWYRQILGQGPELLVQFQDESVVDDSQLPKDRFSAERLKGVDSTLKIQPAELGDSAMYLCASSLAASGTYEQYFGPGTRLTVT.

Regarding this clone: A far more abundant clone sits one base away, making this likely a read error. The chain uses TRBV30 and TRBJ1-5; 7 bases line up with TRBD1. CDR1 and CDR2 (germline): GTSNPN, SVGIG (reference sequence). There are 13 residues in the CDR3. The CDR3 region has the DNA TGTGCCTGGAGTGTAGGGGGCAATCAGCCCAAGCATTTT. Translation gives CAWSVGGNQPKHF. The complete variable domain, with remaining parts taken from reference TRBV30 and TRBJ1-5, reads SQTIHQWPATLVQPVGSPLSLECTVEGTSNPNLYWYRQAAGRGLQLLFYSVGIGQISSEVPQNLSASRPQDRQFILSSKKLLLSDSGFYLCAWSVGGNQPKHFGDGTRLSIL.

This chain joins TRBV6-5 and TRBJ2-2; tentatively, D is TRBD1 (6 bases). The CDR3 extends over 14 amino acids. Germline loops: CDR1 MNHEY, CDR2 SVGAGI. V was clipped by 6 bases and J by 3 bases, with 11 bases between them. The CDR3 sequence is CASSSGQHTGELFF. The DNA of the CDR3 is TGTGCCAGCAGCTCCGGACAGCACACCGGGGAGCTGTTTTTT.

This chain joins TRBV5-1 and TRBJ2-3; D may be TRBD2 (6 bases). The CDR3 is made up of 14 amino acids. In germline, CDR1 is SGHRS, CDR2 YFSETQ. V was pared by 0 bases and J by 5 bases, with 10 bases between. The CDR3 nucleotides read TGCGCCAGCAGCTTGGGACTAGATGTAGATACGCAGTATTTT. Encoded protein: CASSLGLDVDTQYF.

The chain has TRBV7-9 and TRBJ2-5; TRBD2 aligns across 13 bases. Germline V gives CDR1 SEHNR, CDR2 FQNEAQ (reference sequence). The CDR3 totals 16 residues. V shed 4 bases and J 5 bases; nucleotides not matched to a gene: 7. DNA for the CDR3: TGTGCCAGCAGCTCACGACTAGCGGGGGGTTGGGAGACCCAGTACTTC. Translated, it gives CASSSRLAGGWETQYF.

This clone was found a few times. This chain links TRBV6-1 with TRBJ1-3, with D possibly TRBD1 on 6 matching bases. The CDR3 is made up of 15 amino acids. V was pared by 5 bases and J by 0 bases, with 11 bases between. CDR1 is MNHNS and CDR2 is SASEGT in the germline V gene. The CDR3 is CASSLGGFSGNTIYF. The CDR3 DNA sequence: TGTGCCAGCAGTTTAGGGGGGTTCTCTGGAAACACCATATATTTT.

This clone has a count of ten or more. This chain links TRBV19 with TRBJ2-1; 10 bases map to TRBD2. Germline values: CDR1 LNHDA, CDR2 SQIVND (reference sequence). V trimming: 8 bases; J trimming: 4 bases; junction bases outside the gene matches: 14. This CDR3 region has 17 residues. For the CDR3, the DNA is TGTGCCAGTTCCGGGACTAGCGCCTTCCACCTTTACAATGAGCAGTTCTTC. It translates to CASSGTSAFHLYNEQFF.

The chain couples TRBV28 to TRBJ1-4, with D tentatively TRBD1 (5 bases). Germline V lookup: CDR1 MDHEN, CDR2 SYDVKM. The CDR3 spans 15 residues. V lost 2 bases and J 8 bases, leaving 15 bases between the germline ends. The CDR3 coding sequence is TGTGCCAGCAGTTTAGGAGGCCAGGGCAGGGAAAAACTGTTTTTT. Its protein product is CASSLGGQGREKLFF.

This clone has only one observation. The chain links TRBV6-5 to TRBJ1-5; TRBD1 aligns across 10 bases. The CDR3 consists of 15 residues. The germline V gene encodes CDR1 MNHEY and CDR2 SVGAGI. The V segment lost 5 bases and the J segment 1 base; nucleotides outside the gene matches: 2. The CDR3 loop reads CASSRTGGSNQPQHF. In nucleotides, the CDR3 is TGTGCCAGCAGTCGGACAGGGGGGAGCAATCAGCCCCAGCATTTT.

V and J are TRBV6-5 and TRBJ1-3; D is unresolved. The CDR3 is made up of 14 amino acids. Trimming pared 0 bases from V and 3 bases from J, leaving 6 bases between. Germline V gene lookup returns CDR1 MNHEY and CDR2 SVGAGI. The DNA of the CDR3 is TGTGCCAGCAGTTACTCACCGGTTGGAAACACCATATATTTT. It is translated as CASSYSPVGNTIYF.

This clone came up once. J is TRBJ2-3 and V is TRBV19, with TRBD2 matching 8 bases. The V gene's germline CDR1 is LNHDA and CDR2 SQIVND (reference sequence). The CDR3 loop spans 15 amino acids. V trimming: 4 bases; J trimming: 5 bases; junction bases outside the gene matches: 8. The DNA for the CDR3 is TGTGCCAGTAGTACCCCGGGAGGGCCCATAGATACGCAGTATTTT. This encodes CASSTPGGPIDTQYF.